This TCR beta chain was identified during a study of vaccination and CD4 T cells after COVID-19. Study-level findings and limits: Among reactive clones from convalescent patients, a median around 84% appeared only post-vaccination.

Researchers used the Oncomine TCR Beta short-read assay to sequence DNA from cultured CD4+ T cells. One entry per CDR3 protein, called by TCRdb with MiXCR from the PCR reads. The table shows more than 15,000 distinct CDR3 sequences, with over 40% occurring only once. J was trimmed by 6 bases and V by 3 bases; bases with no gene match: 9. The CDR3 spans 15 residues. Time point in this sample: late sampling 161 to 241 days after vaccination in a few convalescent patients. Treatment here: approximately 9-day PBMC culture with coronavirus spike peptide pools or control peptides (ViraFEST assay). Antigen-specific T cells were expanded with peptide pools by ViraFEST, and TCRs were then sequenced. To note about this clonotype: Its specificity is not known.

This receptor was taken from a human donor who had recovered from COVID-19. J is TRBJ2-7 and V is TRBV12-3 or TRBV12-4; 9 bases fit TRBD2. The source material was CD4+ T cells from blood, cultured in vitro, sampled about 7 months after SARS-CoV-2 vaccination. CDR3 sequence: CASSLGLAGVAEQYF. CDR3 DNA sequence: TGTGCCAGCAGTTTGGGGTTAGCGGGAGTGGCCGAGCAGTACTTC.